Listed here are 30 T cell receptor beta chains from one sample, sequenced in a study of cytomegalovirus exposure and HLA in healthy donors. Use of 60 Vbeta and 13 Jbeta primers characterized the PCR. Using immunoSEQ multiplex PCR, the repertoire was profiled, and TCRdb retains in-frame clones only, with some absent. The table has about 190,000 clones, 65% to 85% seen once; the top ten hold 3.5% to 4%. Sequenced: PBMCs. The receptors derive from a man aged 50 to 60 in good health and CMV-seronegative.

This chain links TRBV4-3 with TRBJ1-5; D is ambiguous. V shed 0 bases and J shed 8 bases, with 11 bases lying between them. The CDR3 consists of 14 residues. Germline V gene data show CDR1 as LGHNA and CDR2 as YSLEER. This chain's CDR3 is CASSQDLTSEPQHF. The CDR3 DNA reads TGCGCCAGCAGCCAAGATTTAACATCAGAGCCCCAGCATTTT.

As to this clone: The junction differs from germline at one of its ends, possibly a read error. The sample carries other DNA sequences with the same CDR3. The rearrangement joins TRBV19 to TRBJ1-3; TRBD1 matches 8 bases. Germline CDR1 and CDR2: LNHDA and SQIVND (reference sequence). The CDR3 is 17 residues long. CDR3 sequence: CASRPFTGGNSGNTIYF. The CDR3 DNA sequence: TGTGCCAGTAGACCCTTTACAGGGGGGAACTCTGGAAACACCATATATTTC.

CDR3 amino acids: CASSRGAETQYF. CDR3 DNA: TGTGCCAGCTCCCGGGGGGCGGAGACCCAGTACTTC. This rearrangement joins TRBV19 to TRBJ2-5; perhaps TRBD2 as D (7 bases). Germline CDR1 reads LNHDA; CDR2 reads SQIVND (reference sequence). The ends were cut back, 9 bases at V and 5 bases at J, with 13 bases in the middle. This CDR3 spans 12 amino acids.

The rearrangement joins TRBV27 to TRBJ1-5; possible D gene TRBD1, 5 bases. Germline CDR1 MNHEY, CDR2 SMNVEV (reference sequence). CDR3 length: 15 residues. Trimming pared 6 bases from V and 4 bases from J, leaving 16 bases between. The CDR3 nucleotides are TGTGCCAGCAGCCCTAGTGGGGCGAGTAATCAGCCCCAGCATTTT. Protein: CASSPSGASNQPQHF.

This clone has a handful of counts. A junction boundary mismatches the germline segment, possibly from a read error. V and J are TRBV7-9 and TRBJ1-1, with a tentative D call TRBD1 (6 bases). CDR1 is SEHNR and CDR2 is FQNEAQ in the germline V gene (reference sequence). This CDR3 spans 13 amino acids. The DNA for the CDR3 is TGTGCCAGCAGCTCGACCCGGGACACCGAAGCTTTCTTT. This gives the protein CASSSTRDTEAFF.

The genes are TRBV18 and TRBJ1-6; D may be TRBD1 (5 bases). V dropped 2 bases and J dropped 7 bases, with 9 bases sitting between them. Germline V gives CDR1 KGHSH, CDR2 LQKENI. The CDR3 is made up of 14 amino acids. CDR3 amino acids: CASSPGAGNSPLHF. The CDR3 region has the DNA TGTGCCAGCTCACCAGGGGCCGGGAATTCACCCCTCCACTTT.

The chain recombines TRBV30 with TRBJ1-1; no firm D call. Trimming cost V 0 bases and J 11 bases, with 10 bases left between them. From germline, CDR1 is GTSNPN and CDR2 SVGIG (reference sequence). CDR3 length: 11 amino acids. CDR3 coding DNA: TGTGCCTGGAGTGTCCTGTCTCTGGCTTTCTTT. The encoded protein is CAWSVLSLAFF.

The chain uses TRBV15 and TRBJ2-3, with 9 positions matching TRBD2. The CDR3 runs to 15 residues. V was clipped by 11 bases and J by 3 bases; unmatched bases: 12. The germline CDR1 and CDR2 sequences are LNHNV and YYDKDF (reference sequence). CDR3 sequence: CASTGAGGPTDTQYF. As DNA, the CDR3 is TGTGCCTCGACTGGAGCGGGGGGCCCGACAGATACGCAGTATTTT. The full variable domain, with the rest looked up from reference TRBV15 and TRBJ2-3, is DAMVIQNPRYQVTQFGKPVTLSCSQTLNHNVMYWYQQKSSQAPKLLFHYYDKDFNNEADTPDNFQSRRPNTSFCFLDIRSPGLGDTAMYLCASTGAGGPTDTQYFGPGTRLTVL.

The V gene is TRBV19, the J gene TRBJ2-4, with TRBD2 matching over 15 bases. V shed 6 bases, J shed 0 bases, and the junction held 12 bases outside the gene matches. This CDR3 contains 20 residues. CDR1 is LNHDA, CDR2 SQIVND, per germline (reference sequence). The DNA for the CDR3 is TGTGCCAGTAGGATGAAACCGGGACTAGCGGGGGGACAAGCCAAAAACATTCAGTACTTC. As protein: CASRMKPGLAGGQAKNIQYF.

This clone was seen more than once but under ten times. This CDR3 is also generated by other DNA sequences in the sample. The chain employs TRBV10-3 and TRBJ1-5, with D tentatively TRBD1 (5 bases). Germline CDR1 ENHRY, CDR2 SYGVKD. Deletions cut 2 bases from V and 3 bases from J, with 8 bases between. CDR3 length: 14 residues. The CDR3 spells CAISEAGNNQPQHF. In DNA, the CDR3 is TGTGCCATCAGTGAGGCAGGGAACAATCAGCCCCAGCATTTT.

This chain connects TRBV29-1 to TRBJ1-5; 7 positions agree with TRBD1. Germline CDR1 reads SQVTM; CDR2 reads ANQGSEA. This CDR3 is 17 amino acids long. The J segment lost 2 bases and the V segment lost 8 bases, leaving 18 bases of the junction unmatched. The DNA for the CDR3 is TGCAGCTTCTGGCCCGAACAGGGGCCCATTTGCAATCAGCCCCAGCATTTT. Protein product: CSFWPEQGPICNQPQHF. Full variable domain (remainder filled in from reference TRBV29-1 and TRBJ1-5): SAVISQKPSRDICQRGTSLTIQCQVDSQVTMMFWYRQQPGQSLTLIATANQGSEATYESGFVIDKFPISRPNLTFSTLTVSNMSPEDSSIYLCSFWPEQGPICNQPQHFGDGTRLSIL.

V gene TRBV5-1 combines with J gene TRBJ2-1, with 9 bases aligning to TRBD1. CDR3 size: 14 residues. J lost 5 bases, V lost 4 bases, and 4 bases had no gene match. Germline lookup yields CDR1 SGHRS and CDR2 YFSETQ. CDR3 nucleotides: TGCGCCAGCAGCCCCAGGACAGGGGACAATGAGCAGTTCTTC. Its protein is CASSPRTGDNEQFF.

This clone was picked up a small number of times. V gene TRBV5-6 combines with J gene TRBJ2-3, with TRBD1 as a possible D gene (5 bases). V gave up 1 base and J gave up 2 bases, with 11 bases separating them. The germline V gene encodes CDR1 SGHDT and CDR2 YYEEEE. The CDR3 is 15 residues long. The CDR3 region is CASSLWRQITDTQYF. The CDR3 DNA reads TGTGCCAGCAGCTTGTGGAGACAGATCACAGATACGCAGTATTTT.

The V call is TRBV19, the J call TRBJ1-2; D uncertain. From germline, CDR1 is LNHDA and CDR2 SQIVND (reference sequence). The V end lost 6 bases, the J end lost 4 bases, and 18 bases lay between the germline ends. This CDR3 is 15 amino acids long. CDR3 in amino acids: CASRTPGYDAYGYTF. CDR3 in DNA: TGTGCCAGTAGAACACCAGGCTACGATGCCTATGGCTACACCTTC.

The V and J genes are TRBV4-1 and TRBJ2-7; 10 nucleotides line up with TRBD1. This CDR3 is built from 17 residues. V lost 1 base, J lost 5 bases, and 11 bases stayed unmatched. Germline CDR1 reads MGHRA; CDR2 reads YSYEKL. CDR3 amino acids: CASSQGPSGQGRDEQYF. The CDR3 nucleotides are TGCGCCAGCAGCCAAGGCCCTTCGGGACAGGGGAGGGACGAGCAGTACTTC.

CDR3 sequence: CASSSGQGAKTPLHF. The DNA of the CDR3 is TGTGCCAGCAGTTCGGGACAGGGGGCGAAGACACCCCTCCACTTT. The chain carries TRBV27 and TRBJ1-6; 12 nucleotides agree with TRBD1. Germline assignment: CDR1 MNHEY and CDR2 SMNVEV (reference sequence). The V segment lost 4 bases and the J segment 11 bases; nucleotides outside the gene matches: 6. The CDR3 covers 15 residues.

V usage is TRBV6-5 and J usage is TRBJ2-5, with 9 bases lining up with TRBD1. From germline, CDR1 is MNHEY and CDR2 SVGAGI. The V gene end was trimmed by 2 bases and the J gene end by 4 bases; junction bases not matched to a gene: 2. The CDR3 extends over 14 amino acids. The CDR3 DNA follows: TGTGCCAGCAGTTACGACAGGGGGTTAGAGACCCAGTACTTC. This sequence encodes CASSYDRGLETQYF.

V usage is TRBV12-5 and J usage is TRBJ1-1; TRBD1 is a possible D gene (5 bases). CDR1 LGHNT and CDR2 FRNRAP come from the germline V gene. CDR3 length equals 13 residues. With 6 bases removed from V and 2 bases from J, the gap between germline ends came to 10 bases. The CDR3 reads CASGYDSNTEAFF. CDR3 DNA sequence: TGTGCTAGTGGCTATGACAGCAACACTGAAGCTTTCTTT.

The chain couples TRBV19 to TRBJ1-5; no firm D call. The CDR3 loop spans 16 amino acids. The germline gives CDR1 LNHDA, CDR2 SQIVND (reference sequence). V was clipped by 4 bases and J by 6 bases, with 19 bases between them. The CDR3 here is CASSTSGKLKGQPQHF. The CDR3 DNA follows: TGTGCCAGTAGTACGTCCGGGAAACTCAAAGGTCAGCCCCAGCATTTT. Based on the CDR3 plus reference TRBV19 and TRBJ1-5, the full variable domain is DGGITQSPKYLFRKEGQNVTLSCEQNLNHDAMYWYRQDPGQGLRLIYYSQIVNDFQKGDIAEGYSVSREKKESFPLTVTSAQKNPTAFYLCASSTSGKLKGQPQHFGDGTRLSIL.

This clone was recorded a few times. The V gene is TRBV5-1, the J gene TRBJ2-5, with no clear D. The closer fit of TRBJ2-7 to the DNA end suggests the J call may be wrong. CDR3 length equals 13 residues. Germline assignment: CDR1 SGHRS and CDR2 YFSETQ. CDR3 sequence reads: CASSLASGYEQYF. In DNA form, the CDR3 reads TGCGCCAGCAGCTTGGCCTCGGGTTACGAGCAGTACTTC.

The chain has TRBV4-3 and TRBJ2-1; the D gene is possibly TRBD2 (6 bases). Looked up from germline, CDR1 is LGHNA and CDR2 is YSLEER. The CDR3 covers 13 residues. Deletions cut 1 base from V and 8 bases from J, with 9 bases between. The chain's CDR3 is CASSQARGYEQFF. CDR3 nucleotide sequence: TGCGCCAGCAGCCAAGCTCGGGGGTATGAGCAGTTCTTC.

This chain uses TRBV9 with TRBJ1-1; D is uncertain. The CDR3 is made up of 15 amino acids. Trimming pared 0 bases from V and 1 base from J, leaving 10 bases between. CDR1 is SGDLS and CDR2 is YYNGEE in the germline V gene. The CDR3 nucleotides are TGTGCCAGCAGCGTAGCCGGGATTGAGAACACTGAAGCTTTCTTT. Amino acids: CASSVAGIENTEAFF.

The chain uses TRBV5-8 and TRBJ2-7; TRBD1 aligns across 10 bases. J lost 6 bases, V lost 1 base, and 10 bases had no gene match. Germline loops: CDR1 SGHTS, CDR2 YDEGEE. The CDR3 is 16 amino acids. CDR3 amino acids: CASSLRRTGGGSEQYF. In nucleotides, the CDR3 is TGTGCCAGCAGCTTGAGGAGGACAGGGGGTGGCTCCGAGCAGTACTTC.

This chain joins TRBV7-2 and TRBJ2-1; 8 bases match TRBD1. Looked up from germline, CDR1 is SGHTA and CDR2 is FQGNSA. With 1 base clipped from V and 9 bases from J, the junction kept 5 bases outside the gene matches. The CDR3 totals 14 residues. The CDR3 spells CASSLGQGTAEQFF. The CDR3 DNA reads TGTGCCAGCAGCTTAGGACAGGGGACAGCTGAGCAGTTCTTC.

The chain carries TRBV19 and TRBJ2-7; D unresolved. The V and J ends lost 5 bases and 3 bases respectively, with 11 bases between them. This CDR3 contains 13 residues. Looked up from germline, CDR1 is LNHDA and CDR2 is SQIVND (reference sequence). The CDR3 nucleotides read TGTGCCAGTAGTCCAGGTCCCAACTACGAGCAGTACTTC. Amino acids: CASSPGPNYEQYF.

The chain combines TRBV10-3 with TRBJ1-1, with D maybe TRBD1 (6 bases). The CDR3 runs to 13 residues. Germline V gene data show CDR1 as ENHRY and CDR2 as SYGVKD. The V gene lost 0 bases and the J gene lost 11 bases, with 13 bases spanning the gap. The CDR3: CAISESWGPEAFF. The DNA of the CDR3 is TGTGCCATCAGTGAGTCTTGGGGGCCAGAGGCTTTCTTT.

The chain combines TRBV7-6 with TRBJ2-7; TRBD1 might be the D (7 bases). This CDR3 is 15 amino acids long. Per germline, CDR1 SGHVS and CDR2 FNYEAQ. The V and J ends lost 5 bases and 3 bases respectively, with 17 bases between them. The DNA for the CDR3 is TGTGCCAGCAGCCCCTCAGGGGGACTCCTCTACGAGCAGTACTTC. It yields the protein CASSPSGGLLYEQYF.

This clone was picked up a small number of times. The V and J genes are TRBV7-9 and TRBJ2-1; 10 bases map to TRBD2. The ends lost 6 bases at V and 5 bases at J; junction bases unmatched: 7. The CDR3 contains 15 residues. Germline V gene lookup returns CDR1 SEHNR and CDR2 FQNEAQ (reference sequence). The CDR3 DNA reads TGTGCCAGCAGAGCCCTAGCGGGGGTACACAATGAGCAGTTCTTC. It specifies CASRALAGVHNEQFF.

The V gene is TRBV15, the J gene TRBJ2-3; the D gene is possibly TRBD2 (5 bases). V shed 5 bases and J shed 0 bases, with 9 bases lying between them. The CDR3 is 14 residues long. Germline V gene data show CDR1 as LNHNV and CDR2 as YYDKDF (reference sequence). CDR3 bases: TGTGCCACCAGCCCAGGCGGGAGCACAGATACGCAGTATTTT. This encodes CATSPGGSTDTQYF.

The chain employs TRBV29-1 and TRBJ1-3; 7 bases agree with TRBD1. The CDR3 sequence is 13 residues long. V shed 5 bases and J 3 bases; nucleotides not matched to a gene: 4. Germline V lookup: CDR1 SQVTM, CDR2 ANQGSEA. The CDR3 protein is CSVKTGDGNTIYF. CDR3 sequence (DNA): TGCAGCGTTAAAACAGGGGATGGAAACACCATATATTTT.